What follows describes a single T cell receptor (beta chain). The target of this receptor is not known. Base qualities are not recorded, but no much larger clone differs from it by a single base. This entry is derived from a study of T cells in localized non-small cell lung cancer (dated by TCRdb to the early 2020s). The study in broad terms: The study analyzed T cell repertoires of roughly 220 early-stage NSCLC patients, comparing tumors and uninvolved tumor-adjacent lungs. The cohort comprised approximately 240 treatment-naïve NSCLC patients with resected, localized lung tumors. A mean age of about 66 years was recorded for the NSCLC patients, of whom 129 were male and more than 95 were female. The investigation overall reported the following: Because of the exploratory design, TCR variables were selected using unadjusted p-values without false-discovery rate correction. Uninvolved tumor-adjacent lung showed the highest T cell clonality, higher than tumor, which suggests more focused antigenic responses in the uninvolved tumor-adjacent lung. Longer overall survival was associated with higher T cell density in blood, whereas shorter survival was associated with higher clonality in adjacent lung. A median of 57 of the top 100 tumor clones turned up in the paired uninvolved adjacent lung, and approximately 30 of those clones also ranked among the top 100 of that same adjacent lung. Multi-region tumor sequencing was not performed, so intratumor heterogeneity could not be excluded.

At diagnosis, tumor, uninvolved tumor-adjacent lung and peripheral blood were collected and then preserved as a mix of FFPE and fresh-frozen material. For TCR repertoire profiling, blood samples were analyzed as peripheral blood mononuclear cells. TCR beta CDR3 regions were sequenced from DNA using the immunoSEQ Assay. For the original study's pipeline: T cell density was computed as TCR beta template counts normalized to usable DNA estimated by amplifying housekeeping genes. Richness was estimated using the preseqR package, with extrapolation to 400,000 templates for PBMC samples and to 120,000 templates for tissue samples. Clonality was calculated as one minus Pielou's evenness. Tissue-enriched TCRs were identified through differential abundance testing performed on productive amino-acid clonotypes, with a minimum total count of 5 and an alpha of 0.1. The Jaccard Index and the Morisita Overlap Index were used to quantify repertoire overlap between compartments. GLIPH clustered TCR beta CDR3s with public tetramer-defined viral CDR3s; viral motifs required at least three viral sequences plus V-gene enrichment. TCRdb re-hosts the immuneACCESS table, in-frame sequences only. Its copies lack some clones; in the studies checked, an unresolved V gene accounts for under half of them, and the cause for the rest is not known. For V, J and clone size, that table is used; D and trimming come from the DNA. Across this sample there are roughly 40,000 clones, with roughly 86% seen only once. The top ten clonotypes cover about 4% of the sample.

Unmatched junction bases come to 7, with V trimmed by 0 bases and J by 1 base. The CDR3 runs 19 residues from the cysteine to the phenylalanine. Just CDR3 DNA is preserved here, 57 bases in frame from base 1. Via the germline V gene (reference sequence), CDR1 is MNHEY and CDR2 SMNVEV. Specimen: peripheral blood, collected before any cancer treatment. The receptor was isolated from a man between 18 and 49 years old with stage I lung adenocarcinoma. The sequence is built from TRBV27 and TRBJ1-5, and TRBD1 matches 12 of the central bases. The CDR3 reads CASSLSWDRGRGSNQPQHF. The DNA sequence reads TGTGCCAGCAGTTTATCCTGGGACAGGGGGCGAGGGAGCAATCAGCCCCAGCATTTT.